The rows below give T cell receptor beta chains drawn from one sample of a study of blood T cell repertoires in COVID-19. TCRdb's copy holds only in-frame clones and misses some; the assay was immunoSEQ multiplex PCR. Of more than 95,000 clones in the sample, around four fifths were seen once. The sequencing sample was made of peripheral blood. Receptors originate from a human donor in a cohort sampled during active COVID-19. The CDR3 runs from the conserved cysteine through the conserved F or W. The order of the fields is V gene, D gene, J gene, clone size, CDR3 protein, CDR3 DNA. D genes are given only for firm matches. The listing skips clone size in some rows; elsewhere it reads once, few, many or a size class.

>TRBV7-3|TRBD1|TRBJ1-1|NA
CASSLTGTGPEAFF
TGTGCCAGCAGCTTAACAGGGACAGGGCCCGAAGCTTTCTTT
>TRBV7-8|NA|TRBJ1-2|NA
CASSPRAYGYTF
TGTGCCAGCAGCCCCCGCGCCTATGGCTACACCTTC
>TRBV27|TRBD1|TRBJ2-3|NA
CASSRQGTDTQYF
TGTGCCAGCAGTCGACAGGGAACAGATACGCAGTATTTT
>TRBV24-1|NA|TRBJ2-7|NA
CATSDATVSYEQYF
TGTGCCACCAGTGATGCGACAGTCTCCTACGAGCAGTACTTC
>TRBV5-1|TRBD2|TRBJ2-3|NA
CASSRGTSGSTDTQYF
TGCGCCAGCAGCCGGGGGACTAGCGGGAGCACAGATACGCAGTATTTT
>TRBV18|TRBD1|TRBJ2-7|NA
CASSQGTGPAYEQYF
TGTGCCAGCTCACAAGGGACAGGACCAGCCTACGAGCAGTACTTC
>TRBV7-2|TRBD2|TRBJ2-7|NA
CASSLVAGDEQYF
TGTGCCAGCAGCTTAGTAGCGGGCGACGAGCAGTACTTC
>TRBV30|TRBD2|TRBJ2-7|NA
CAWSEGRESEQYF
TGTGCCTGGAGTGAGGGGAGGGAGAGCGAGCAGTACTTC
>TRBV13|TRBD2|TRBJ2-1|once
CASSYGTSGPDEQFF
TGTGCCAGCAGCTACGGGACTAGCGGCCCCGATGAGCAGTTCTTC
>TRBV10-3|TRBD2|TRBJ2-5|NA
CAISGRGGQETQYF
TGTGCCATCAGTGGGCGGGGGGGCCAGGAGACCCAGTACTTC
>TRBV6-2/TRBV6-3|NA|TRBJ1-1|once
CASSDQGKLTEAFF
TGTGCCAGCAGCGACCAGGGGAAATTGACTGAAGCTTTCTTT
>TRBV7-3|TRBD2|TRBJ2-3|once
CASSPTSGSDTQYF
TGTGCCAGCAGCCCGACTAGCGGGTCAGATACGCAGTATTTT
>TRBV7-9|NA|TRBJ2-5|NA
CASSLAGAETQYF
TGTGCCAGCAGCTTAGCGGGGGCAGAGACCCAGTACTTC
>TRBV9|NA|TRBJ1-1|NA
CASHEAGGTEAFF
TGTGCCAGCCACGAGGCTGGGGGGACTGAAGCTTTCTTT
>TRBV7-9|NA|TRBJ2-1|NA
CASSFSGINKQFF
TGTGCCAGCAGCTTTTCAGGAATCAATAAGCAGTTCTTC
>TRBV30|NA|TRBJ1-5|few
CAWSAPGFNQPQHF
TGTGCCTGGAGTGCACCGGGATTCAATCAGCCCCAGCATTTT
>TRBV27|NA|TRBJ2-5|NA
CASSFRSQETQYF
TGTGCCAGCAGTTTTAGAAGTCAAGAGACCCAGTACTTC
>TRBV6-5|NA|TRBJ1-6|NA
CASSSEGGLNSPLHF
TGTGCCAGCAGTTCCGAGGGGGGGCTCAATTCACCCCTCCACTTT
>TRBV5-6|TRBD1|TRBJ1-2|NA
CASSGTGGRYYGYTF
TGTGCCAGCAGCGGAACAGGGGGCAGGTACTATGGCTACACCTTC
>TRBV7-9|NA|TRBJ1-1|NA
CASSLKTGDSNEAFF
TGTGCCAGCAGCTTAAAGACCGGGGACTCGAACGAAGCTTTCTTT
>TRBV6-5|NA|TRBJ1-1|few
CASSYSRGDTEAFF
TGTGCCAGCAGTTACTCCCGAGGAGACACTGAAGCTTTCTTT
>TRBV5-1|TRBD1|TRBJ1-4|NA
CASSKDRGRNEKLFF
TGCGCCAGCAGCAAAGACAGGGGGCGGAATGAAAAACTGTTTTTT
>TRBV19|TRBD2|TRBJ2-4|NA
CASSILPGGIQYF
TGTGCCAGTAGTATCCTCCCGGGAGGCATTCAGTACTTC
>TRBV3-1/TRBV3-2|NA|TRBJ2-1|NA
CASSQDRHYNEQFF
TGTGCCAGCAGCCAAGATAGACACTACAATGAGCAGTTCTTC
>TRBV10-3|TRBD2|TRBJ2-1|NA
CAISEFASGGVGGEQFF
TGTGCCATCAGTGAGTTCGCTAGCGGGGGTGTTGGAGGTGAGCAGTTCTTC
>TRBV18|TRBD1|TRBJ1-1|NA
CASRGTENTEAFF
TGTGCCAGCCGGGGGACAGAGAACACTGAAGCTTTCTTT
>TRBV19|TRBD1|TRBJ2-3|NA
CASSTDRGSDTQYF
TGTGCCAGTAGTACGGACAGGGGTTCAGATACGCAGTATTTT
>TRBV28|NA|TRBJ2-6|once
CASRKQDSGANVLTF
TGTGCCAGCAGAAAACAGGATTCTGGGGCCAACGTCCTGACTTTC
>TRBV29-1|NA|TRBJ2-7|NA
CSVEDHAGEQYF
TGCAGCGTTGAAGATCACGCCGGCGAGCAGTACTTC
>TRBV6-5|TRBD2|TRBJ2-1|few
CASSFGRDNEQFF
TGTGCCAGCAGTTTTGGGAGGGACAATGAGCAGTTCTTC
>TRBV10-3|TRBD1|TRBJ2-1|few
CAISESGQKPYNEQFF
TGTGCCATCAGTGAGTCGGGACAGAAGCCTTACAATGAGCAGTTCTTC
>TRBV27|NA|TRBJ2-7|NA
CASSTGNTYEQYF
TGTGCCAGCAGTACAGGGAACACCTACGAGCAGTACTTC